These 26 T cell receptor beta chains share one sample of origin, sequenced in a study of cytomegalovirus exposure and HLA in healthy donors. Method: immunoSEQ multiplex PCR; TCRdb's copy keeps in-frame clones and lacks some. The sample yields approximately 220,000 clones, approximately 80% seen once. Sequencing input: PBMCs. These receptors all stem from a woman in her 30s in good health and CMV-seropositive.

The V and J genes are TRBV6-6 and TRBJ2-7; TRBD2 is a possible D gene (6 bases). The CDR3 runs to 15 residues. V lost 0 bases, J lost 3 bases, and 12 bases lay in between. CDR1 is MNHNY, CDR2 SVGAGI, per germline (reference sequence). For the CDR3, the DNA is TGTGCCAGCAGTTACTCGGCGGGGACGGGCTACGAGCAGTACTTC. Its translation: CASSYSAGTGYEQYF.

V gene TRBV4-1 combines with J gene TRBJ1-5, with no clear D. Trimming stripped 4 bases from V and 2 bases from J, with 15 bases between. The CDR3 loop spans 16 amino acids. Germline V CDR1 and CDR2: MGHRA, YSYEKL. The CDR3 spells CASSPRIGVGNQPQHF. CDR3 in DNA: TGCGCCAGCAGCCCGCGGATTGGTGTCGGCAATCAGCCCCAGCATTTT.

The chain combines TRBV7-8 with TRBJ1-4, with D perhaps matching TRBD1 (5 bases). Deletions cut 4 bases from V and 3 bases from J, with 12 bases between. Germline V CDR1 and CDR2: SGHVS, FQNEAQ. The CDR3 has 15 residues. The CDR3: CASSSDRDPNEKLFF. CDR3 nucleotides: TGTGCCAGCAGCTCCGATCGGGACCCTAATGAAAAACTGTTTTTT.

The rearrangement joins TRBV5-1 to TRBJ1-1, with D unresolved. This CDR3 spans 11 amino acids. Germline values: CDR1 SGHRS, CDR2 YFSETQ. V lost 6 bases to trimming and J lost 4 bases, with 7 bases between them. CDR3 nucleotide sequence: TGCGCCAGCACACTGGGCACTGAAGCTTTCTTT. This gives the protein CASTLGTEAFF.

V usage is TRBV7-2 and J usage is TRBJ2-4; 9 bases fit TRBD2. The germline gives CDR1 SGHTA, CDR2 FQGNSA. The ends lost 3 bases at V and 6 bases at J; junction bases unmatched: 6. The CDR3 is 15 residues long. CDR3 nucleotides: TGTGCCAGCAGCTTTAAGGCGGGAGGGGGAAACATTCAGTACTTC. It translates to CASSFKAGGGNIQYF.

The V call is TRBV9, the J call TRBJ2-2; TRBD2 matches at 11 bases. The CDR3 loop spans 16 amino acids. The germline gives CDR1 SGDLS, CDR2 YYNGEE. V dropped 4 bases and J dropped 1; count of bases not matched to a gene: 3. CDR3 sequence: CASSPLAGVNTGELFF. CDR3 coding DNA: TGTGCCAGCAGCCCACTAGCGGGAGTGAACACCGGGGAGCTGTTTTTT.

The CDR3 nucleotides are TGTGCCAGCAGCGAGACAGATACGCAGTATTTT. Its protein product is CASSETDTQYF. This chain uses TRBV9 with TRBJ2-3; no clear D. The germline V gene encodes CDR1 SGDLS and CDR2 YYNGEE. Trimming left V 3 bases short and J 3 bases short, with 2 bases between. The CDR3 spans 11 residues.

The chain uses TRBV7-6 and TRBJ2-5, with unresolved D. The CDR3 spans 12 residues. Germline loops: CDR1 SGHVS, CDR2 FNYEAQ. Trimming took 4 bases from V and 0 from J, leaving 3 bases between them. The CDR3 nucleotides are TGTGCCAGCAGCTCGCACCAAGAGACCCAGTACTTC. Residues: CASSSHQETQYF.

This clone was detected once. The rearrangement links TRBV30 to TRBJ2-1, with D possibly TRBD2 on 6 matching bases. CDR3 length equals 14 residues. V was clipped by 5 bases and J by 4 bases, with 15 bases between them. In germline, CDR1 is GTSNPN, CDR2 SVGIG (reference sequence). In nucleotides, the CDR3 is TGTGCCTGGGCGGACATCGGGGGATACAATGAGCAGTTCTTC. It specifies CAWADIGGYNEQFF.

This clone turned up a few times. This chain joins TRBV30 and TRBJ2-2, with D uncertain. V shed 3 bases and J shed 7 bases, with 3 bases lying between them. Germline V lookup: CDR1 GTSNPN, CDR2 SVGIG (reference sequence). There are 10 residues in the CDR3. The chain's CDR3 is CAWSHGELFF. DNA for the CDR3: TGTGCCTGGAGCCACGGGGAGCTGTTTTTT.

The CDR3 nucleotides read TGTGCCAGCTCACCGGCGAGCGGGAGGGCGGATGAGCAGTTCTTC. It codes for CASSPASGRADEQFF. The chain links TRBV18 to TRBJ2-1, with 10 bases fitting TRBD2. This CDR3 contains 15 residues. Trimming cost V 3 bases and J 8 bases; bases outside gene matches: 7. The germline CDR1 and CDR2 sequences are KGHSH and LQKENI. Combining the CDR3 with reference TRBV18 and TRBJ2-1 gives the whole variable domain NAGVMQNPRHLVRRRGQEARLRCSPMKGHSHVYWYRQLPEEGLKFMVYLQKENIIDESGMPKERFSAEFPKEGPSILRIQQVVRGDSAAYFCASSPASGRADEQFFGPGTRLTVL.

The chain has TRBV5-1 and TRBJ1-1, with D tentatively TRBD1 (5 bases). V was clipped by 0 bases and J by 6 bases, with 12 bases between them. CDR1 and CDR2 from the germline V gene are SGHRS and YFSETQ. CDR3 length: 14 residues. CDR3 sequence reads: CASSLERGASEAFF. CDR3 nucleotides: TGCGCCAGCAGCTTGGAAAGGGGAGCCTCTGAAGCTTTCTTT.

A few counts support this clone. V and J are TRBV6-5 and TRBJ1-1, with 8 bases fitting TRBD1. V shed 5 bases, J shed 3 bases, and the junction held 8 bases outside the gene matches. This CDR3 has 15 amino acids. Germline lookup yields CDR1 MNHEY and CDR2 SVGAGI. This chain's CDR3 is CASSRDRFMDTEAFF. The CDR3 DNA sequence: TGTGCCAGCAGTAGGGACAGGTTCATGGACACTGAAGCTTTCTTT.

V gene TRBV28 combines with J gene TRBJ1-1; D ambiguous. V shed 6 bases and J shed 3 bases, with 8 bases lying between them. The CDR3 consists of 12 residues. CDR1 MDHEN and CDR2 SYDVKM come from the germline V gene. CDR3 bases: TGTGCCAGCAGCCTGGTGGACACTGAAGCTTTCTTT. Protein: CASSLVDTEAFF.

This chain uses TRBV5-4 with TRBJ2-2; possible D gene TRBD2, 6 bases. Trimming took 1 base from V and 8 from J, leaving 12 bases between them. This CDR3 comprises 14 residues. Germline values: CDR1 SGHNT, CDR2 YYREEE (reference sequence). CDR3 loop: CASSLRAGRGELFF. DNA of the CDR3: TGTGCCAGCAGCTTGAGGGCGGGAAGAGGGGAGCTGTTTTTT.

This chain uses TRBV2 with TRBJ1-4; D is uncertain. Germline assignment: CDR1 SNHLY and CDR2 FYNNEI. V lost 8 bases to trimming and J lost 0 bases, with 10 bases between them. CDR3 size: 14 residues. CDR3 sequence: CASFGGATNEKLFF. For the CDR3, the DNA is TGTGCCAGCTTCGGCGGAGCAACTAATGAAAAACTGTTTTTT.

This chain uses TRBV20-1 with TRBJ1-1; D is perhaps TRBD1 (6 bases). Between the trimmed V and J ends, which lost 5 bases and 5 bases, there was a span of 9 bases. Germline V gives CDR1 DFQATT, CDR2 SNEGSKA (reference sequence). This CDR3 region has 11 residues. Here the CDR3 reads CSAVGGTEAFF. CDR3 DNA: TGCAGTGCTGTAGGGGGGACTGAAGCTTTCTTT.

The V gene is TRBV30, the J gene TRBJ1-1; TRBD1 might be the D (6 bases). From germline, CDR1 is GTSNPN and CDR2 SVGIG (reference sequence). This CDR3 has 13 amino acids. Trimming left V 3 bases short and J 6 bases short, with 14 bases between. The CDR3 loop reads CAWSIQGLAEAFF. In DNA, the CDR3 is TGTGCCTGGAGCATACAGGGATTGGCTGAAGCTTTCTTT.

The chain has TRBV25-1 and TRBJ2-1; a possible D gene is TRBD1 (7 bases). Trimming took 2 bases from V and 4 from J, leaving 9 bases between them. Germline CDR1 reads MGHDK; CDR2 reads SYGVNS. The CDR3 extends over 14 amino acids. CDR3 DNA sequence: TGTGCCAGCAGTGAAGCGGGACAGTACAATGAGCAGTTCTTC. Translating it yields CASSEAGQYNEQFF.

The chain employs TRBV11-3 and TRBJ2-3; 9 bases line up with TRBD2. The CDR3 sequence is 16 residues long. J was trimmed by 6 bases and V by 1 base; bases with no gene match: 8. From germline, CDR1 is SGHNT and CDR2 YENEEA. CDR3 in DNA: TGTGCCAGCAGCTTAGGGCGGCTAGCGGGAATTGATACGCAGTATTTT. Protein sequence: CASSLGRLAGIDTQYF.

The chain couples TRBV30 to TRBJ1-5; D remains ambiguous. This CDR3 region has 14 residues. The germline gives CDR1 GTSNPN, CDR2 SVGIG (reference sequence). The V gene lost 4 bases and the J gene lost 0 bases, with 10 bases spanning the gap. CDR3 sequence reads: CAWTPADSNQPQHF. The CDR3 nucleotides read TGTGCCTGGACTCCGGCGGATAGCAATCAGCCCCAGCATTTT.

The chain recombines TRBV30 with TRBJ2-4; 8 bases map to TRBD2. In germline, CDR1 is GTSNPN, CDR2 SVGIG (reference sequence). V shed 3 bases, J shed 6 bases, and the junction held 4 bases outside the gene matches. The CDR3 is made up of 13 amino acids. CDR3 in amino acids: CAWSSGSGNIQYF. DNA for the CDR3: TGTGCCTGGAGCAGCGGGAGCGGAAACATTCAGTACTTC.

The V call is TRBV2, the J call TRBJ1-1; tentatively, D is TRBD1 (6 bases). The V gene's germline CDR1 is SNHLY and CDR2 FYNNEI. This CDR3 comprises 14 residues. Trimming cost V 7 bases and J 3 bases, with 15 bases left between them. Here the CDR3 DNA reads TGTGCCAGCATTCCGACAGGCAGGTACACTGAAGCTTTCTTT. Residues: CASIPTGRYTEAFF.

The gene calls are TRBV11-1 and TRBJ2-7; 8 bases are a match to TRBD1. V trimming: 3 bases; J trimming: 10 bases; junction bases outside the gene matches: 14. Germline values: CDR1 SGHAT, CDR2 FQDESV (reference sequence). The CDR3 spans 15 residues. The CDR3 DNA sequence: TGTGCCAGCAGCTTGGGGACAGGCCCATTGGGGGGACAGTACTTC. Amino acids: CASSLGTGPLGGQYF.

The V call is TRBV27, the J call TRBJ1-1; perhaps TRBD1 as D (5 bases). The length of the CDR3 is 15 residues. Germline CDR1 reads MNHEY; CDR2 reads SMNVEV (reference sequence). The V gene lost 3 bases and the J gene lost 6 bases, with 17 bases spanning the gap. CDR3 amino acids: CASSFMGEPIAEAFF. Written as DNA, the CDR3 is TGTGCCAGCAGTTTTATGGGGGAGCCGATCGCTGAAGCTTTCTTT.

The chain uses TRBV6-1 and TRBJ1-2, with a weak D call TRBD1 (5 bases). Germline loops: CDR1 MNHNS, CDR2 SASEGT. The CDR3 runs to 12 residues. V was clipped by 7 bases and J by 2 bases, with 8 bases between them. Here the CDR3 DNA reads TGTGCCAGCATGCGGGACAACTATGGCTACACCTTC. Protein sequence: CASMRDNYGYTF.